In its sample, the clone carrying this TCR beta chain was seen a few times. Its specificity is unknown. Germline-derived CDR1 and CDR2 are SGHRS and YFSETQ. With 0 bases clipped from V and 5 bases from J, the junction kept 6 bases outside the gene matches. The CDR3 runs 15 residues. These data come from a study of T cells in Graves' hyperthyroidism and ophthalmopathy. Study as a whole: Specimen type is peripheral blood, collected at initial diagnosis prior to any treatment. Overall study results and limits: From stable hyperthyroidism, ophthalmopathy was separated by a 13 V-J model.

TCR beta CDR3 regions were amplified from RNA transcripts. TCR CDR3 regions were first amplified by RT-PCR with HTBI primers. TCRdb reanalysed the multiplex PCR reads using MiXCR and keeps one entry per CDR3 protein. The table has about 520,000 distinct CDR3 sequences, around 24% seen once. Patients with uncontrolled infections, other autoimmune diseases, pregnancy or lactation were excluded. The chain recombines TRBV5-1 with TRBJ1-1; 8 bases are shared with TRBD1. The specimen sequenced was blood. The source is a woman aged 30 to 39 with Graves' ophthalmopathy. CDR3 DNA: TGCGCCAGCAGCTTGGTGGCACAGGGGGGGACTGAAGCTTTCTTT. It encodes CASSLVAQGGTEAFF.